This TCR beta chain was captured by sequencing in a study of OX40 agonist ivuxolimab in advanced cancers. Across the study: Ivuxolimab doses were 0.01, 0.1, 0.3, 1.5, 3 or 10 mg/kg every 2 weeks. Study results and limitations: Expansion of clones was among the lowest in partial responders at 0.1-3.0 mg/kg.

V was clipped by 3 bases and J by 7 bases, with 10 bases between them. Germline CDR1 reads LNHDA; CDR2 reads SQIVND (reference sequence). The CDR3 has 13 residues. Concerning this clone: Antigen unknown.

TCRdb keeps only in-frame clones here, not all; method: immunoSEQ multiplex PCR. The sample lists some 45,000 clones, approximately 86% occurring once. This TCR derives from an adult with an advanced solid tumor such as melanoma, head and neck, liver or kidney cancer. The chain employs TRBV19 and TRBJ1-5; D may be TRBD1 (5 bases). This material consisted of CD4+ or CD8+ T cells sorted from blood, taken in a trial of the OX40 agonist ivuxolimab. The CDR3 here is CASSIQGEQPQHF. In nucleotides, the CDR3 is TGTGCCAGTAGTATCCAGGGCGAGCAGCCCCAGCATTTT.